This T cell receptor beta chain was recovered during a study of vaccination effects on CD4 cells after COVID-19. Study-level information: Prior to sequencing, the ViraFEST assay stimulated PBMC with viral peptide pools, which expanded the antigen-specific CD4+ T cells.

Having been cultured for 9 to 11 days, the cells underwent CD4+ T cell isolation. Each person got two doses of an mRNA SARS-CoV-2 vaccine, BNT162b2 or mRNA-1273. People in the vaccine group had not been infected with SARS-CoV-2 before, and their nucleocapsid antibodies were negative. Assay: immunoSEQ multiplex PCR; the TCRdb copy retains only in-frame clones and omits some. The sample includes tens of thousands of clones, roughly 75% of them seen just once. This CDR3 is 15 amino acids long. Looked up from germline, CDR1 is KGHDR and CDR2 is SFDVKD. Trimming pared 4 bases from V and 0 bases from J, leaving 11 bases between. With respect to this clone: The target antigen is unknown.

The chain recombines TRBV24-1 with TRBJ2-5; a possible D gene is TRBD1 (6 bases). The TCR sequence derives from a human donor who received a COVID-19 vaccine. The specimen was CD4+ T cells from PBMCs cultured without peptide, collected after COVID-19 vaccination. The CDR3 nucleotides are TGTGCCACCAGTGAACCGAGGGGGTACCAAGAGACCCAGTACTTC. Protein sequence: CATSEPRGYQETQYF.